Listed here are 5 T cell receptor beta chains from one sample, sequenced in a study of blood T cell repertoires in COVID-19. TCRdb keeps only in-frame clones here, not all; method: immunoSEQ multiplex PCR. This table has around 270,000 clones, 84% appearing once. Material for sequencing was peripheral blood. The source of these receptors is a woman aged 40 to 50 who had recovered from COVID-19.

The chain joins TRBV5-6 to TRBJ2-5, with a possible D match to TRBD1 (5 bases). The CDR3 has 13 residues. Trimming took 5 bases from V and 5 from J, leaving 13 bases between them. Germline V gene lookup returns CDR1 SGHDT and CDR2 YYEEEE. CDR3 protein: CASSVRGWETQYF. The CDR3 coding sequence is TGTGCCAGCAGTGTAAGGGGTTGGGAGACCCAGTACTTC.

The chain carries TRBV15 and TRBJ2-5, with a tentative D call TRBD2 (5 bases). The germline gives CDR1 LNHNV, CDR2 YYDKDF (reference sequence). The CDR3 loop spans 14 amino acids. V lost 0 bases and J lost 5, with 10 bases in between. The CDR3 spells CATSRDRSGETQYF. In nucleotides, the CDR3 is TGTGCCACCAGCAGAGATCGATCGGGGGAGACCCAGTACTTC.

The V and J genes are TRBV28 and TRBJ1-2, with unresolved D. The germline V and J ends were trimmed by 8 bases and 2 bases, with 15 bases remaining between them. The CDR3 is 14 amino acids. The V gene's germline CDR1 is MDHEN and CDR2 SYDVKM. CDR3 nucleotides: TGTGCCAGCTCCCGGAGTGGAGGGAACTATGGCTACACCTTC. The encoded protein is CASSRSGGNYGYTF.

This clone is a singleton in its sample. The chain recombines TRBV4-1 with TRBJ1-2, with TRBD1 matching over 7 bases. CDR1 MGHRA and CDR2 YSYEKL come from the germline V gene. The CDR3 is 16 residues long. J was trimmed by 1 base and V by 1 base; bases with no gene match: 6. In DNA form, the CDR3 reads TGCGCCAGCAGCCAAGTTTGGGGACAGAATAACTATGGCTACACCTTC. Translation gives CASSQVWGQNNYGYTF.

The chain recombines TRBV4-1 with TRBJ2-7, with 10 bases matching TRBD1. Germline loops: CDR1 MGHRA, CDR2 YSYEKL. V lost 0 bases to trimming and J lost 5 bases; unmatched junction nucleotides: 4. The CDR3 spans 15 residues. The chain's CDR3 is CASSQDWTGGNEQYF. The CDR3 DNA is TGCGCCAGCAGCCAAGATTGGACAGGGGGGAACGAGCAGTACTTC.